The present TCR beta chain was sequenced within a study of OX40 agonist ivuxolimab in advanced cancers. Turning to the study itself: The diagnoses of dose-escalation patients were hepatocellular carcinoma, melanoma, renal cell or head and neck cancer.

Points on this clone: Its cognate antigen is unknown.

Generated by immunoSEQ multiplex PCR, the TCRdb table keeps only in-frame clones and is missing some. Of about 71,000 clones in the sample, 90% to 95% were seen once. Findings and limits, study-wide: Nonresponders, in some cases, also had low normalized T-cell clonal expansion.

The CDR3 totals 19 residues. V trimming: 3 bases; J trimming: 4 bases; junction bases outside the gene matches: 12. CDR1 and CDR2 from the germline V gene are LNHNV and YYDKDF (reference sequence). The source was CD4+ or CD8+ T cells sorted from blood, collected in a trial of the OX40 agonist ivuxolimab. The chain is built from TRBV15 and TRBJ2-3; 14 nucleotides match TRBD2. This clonotype originated in an adult with an advanced solid tumor such as melanoma, head and neck, liver or kidney cancer. The CDR3 is CATSRARTSGRPLPDTQYF. In DNA form, the CDR3 reads TGTGCCACCAGCAGGGCCAGGACTAGCGGGAGGCCCCTCCCAGATACGCAGTATTTT.